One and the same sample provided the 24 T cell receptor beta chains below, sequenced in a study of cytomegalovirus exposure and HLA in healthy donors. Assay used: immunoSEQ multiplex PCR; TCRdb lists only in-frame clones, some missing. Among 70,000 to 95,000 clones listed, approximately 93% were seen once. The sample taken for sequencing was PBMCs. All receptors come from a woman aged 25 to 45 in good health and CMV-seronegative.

The CDR3 spells CSVRANYGYTF. For the CDR3, the DNA is TGCAGCGTTCGGGCTAACTATGGCTACACCTTC. The gene calls are TRBV29-1 and TRBJ1-2, with unresolved D. V lost 5 bases and J 0 bases, leaving 4 bases between the germline ends. The CDR3 runs to 11 residues. The V gene's germline CDR1 is SQVTM and CDR2 ANQGSEA.

CDR3 sequence reads: CASNVDSWATQYF. The CDR3 DNA reads TGTGCCAGCAATGTGGACAGTTGGGCGACCCAGTACTTC. V gene TRBV6-6 combines with J gene TRBJ2-5; D might be TRBD1 (6 bases). This CDR3 region has 13 residues. From germline, CDR1 is MNHNY and CDR2 SVGAGI (reference sequence). The V and J ends lost 7 bases and 7 bases respectively, with 16 bases between them.

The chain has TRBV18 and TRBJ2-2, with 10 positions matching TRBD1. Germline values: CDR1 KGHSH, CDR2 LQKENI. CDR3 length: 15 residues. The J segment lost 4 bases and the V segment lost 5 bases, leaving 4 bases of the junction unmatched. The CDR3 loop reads CASSLRTGGTGELFF. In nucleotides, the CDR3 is TGTGCCAGCTCATTACGGACAGGGGGCACCGGGGAGCTGTTTTTT.

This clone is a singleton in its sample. Written as DNA, the CDR3 is TGTGCCAGCTCAGCGGACAGGGGGATTGCCGGGGAGCTGTTTTTT. As protein: CASSADRGIAGELFF. The chain employs TRBV18 and TRBJ2-2; 10 nucleotides align to TRBD1. This CDR3 spans 15 amino acids. Germline-derived CDR1 and CDR2 are KGHSH and LQKENI. Trimming at V came to 5 bases and at J to 6 bases, leaving 6 bases not matched to a gene.

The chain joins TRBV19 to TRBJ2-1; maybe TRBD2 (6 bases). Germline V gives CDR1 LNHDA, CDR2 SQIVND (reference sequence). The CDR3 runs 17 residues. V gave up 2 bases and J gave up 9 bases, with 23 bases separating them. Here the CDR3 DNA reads TGTGCCAGTAGTATACTTCCCGGAGTGGGGGGTCTGAGTGAGCAGTTCTTC. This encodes CASSILPGVGGLSEQFF. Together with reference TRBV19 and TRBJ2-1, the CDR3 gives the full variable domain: DGGITQSPKYLFRKEGQNVTLSCEQNLNHDAMYWYRQDPGQGLRLIYYSQIVNDFQKGDIAEGYSVSREKKESFPLTVTSAQKNPTAFYLCASSILPGVGGLSEQFFGPGTRLTVL.

The CDR3 loop is CASSPSLAVNTDTQYF. The DNA of the CDR3 is TGTGCCAGCAGCCCCTCTCTAGCGGTGAACACAGATACGCAGTATTTT. The V gene is TRBV7-9, the J gene TRBJ2-3, with 7 nucleotides matching TRBD2. V lost 5 bases, J lost 2 bases, and 10 bases stayed unmatched. Germline lookup yields CDR1 SEHNR and CDR2 FQNEAQ (reference sequence). There are 16 residues in the CDR3.

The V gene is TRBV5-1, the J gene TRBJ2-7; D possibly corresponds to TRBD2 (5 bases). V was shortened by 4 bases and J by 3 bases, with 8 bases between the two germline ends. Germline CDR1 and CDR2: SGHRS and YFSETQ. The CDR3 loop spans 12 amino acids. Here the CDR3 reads CASSHGLYEQYF. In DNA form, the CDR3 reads TGCGCCAGCAGCCACGGACTCTACGAGCAGTACTTC.

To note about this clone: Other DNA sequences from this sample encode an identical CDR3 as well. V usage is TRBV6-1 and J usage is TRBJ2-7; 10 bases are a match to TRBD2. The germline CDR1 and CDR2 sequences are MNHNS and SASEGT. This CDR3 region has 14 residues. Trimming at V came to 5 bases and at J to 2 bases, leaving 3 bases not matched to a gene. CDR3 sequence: CASSLAGATYEQYF. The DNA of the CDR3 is TGTGCCAGCAGTCTAGCGGGGGCCACCTACGAGCAGTACTTC.

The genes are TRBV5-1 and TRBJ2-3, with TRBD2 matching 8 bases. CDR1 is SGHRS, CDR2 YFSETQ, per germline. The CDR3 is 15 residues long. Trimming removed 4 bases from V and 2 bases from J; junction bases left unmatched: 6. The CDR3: CASSIIAGLTDTQYF. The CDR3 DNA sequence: TGCGCCAGCAGCATTATAGCGGGGCTCACAGATACGCAGTATTTT.

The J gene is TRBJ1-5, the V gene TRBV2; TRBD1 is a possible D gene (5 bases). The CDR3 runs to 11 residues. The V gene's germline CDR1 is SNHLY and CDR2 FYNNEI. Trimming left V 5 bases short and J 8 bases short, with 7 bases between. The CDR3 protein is CASSMDKPQHF. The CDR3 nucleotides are TGTGCCAGCAGTATGGACAAGCCCCAGCATTTT.

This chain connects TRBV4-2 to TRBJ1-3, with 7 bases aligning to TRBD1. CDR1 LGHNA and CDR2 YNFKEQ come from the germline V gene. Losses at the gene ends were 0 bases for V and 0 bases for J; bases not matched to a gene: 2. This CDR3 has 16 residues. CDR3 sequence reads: CASSQDRGTSGNTIYF. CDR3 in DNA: TGTGCCAGCAGCCAAGACAGGGGGACCTCTGGAAACACCATATATTTT.

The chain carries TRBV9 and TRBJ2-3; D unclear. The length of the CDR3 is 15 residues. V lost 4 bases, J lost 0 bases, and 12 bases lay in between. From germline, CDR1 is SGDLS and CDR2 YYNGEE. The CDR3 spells CASSSTVGSTDTQYF. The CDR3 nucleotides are TGTGCCAGCAGCAGCACAGTGGGTAGCACAGATACGCAGTATTTT.

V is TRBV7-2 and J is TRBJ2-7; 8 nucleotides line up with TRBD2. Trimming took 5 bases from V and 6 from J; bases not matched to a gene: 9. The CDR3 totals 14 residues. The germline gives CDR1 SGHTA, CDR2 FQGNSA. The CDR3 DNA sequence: TGTGCCAGCAGCCGGGACTTCGCGGGGGGCGAGCAGTACTTC. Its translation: CASSRDFAGGEQYF.

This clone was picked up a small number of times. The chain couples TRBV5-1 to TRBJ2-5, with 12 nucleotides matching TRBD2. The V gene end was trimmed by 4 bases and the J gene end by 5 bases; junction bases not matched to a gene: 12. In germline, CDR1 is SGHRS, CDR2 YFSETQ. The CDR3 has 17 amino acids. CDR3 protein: CASSHGLAGNFLETQYF. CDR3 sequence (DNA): TGCGCCAGCAGCCACGGACTAGCGGGAAATTTCTTGGAGACCCAGTACTTC.

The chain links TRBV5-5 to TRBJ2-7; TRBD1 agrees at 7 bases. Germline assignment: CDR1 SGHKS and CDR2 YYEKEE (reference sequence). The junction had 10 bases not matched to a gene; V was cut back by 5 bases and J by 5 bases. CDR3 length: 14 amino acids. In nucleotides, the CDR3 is TGTGCCAGCAGGTCGTTAGGGGGCTCTGACGAGCAGTACTTC. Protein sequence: CASRSLGGSDEQYF.

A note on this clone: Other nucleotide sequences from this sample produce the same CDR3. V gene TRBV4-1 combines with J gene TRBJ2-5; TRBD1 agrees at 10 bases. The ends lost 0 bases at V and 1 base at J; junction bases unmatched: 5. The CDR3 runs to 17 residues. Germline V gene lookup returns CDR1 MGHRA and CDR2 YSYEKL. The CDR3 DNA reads TGCGCCAGCAGCCAAGATGGGGACAGGGGAAGCCAAGAGACCCAGTACTTC. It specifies CASSQDGDRGSQETQYF.

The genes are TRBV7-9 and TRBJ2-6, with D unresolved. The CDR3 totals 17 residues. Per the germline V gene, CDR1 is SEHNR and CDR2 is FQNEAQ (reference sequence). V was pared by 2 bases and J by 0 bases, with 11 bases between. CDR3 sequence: CASSLTPPSSGANVLTF. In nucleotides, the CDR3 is TGTGCCAGCAGCTTAACACCTCCTAGCTCTGGGGCCAACGTCCTGACTTTC.

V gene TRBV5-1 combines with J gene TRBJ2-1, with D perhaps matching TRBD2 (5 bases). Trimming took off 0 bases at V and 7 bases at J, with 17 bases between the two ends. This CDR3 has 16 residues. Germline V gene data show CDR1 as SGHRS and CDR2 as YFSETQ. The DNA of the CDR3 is TGCGCCAGCAGCTTGGGTCTGGAGAGTTCGGGGAATGAGCAGTTCTTC. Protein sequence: CASSLGLESSGNEQFF.

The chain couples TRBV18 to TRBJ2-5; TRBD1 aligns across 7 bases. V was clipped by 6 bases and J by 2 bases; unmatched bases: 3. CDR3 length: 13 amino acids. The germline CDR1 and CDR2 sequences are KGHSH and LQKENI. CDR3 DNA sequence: TGTGCCAGCTCCCCGGGACAGCAAGAGACCCAGTACTTC. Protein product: CASSPGQQETQYF.

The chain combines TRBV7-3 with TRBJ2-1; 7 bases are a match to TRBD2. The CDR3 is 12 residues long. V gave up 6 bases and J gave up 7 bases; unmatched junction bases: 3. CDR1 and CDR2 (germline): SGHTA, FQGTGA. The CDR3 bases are TGTGCCAGCAGGCCTAGCGGAAATGAGCAGTTCTTC. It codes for CASRPSGNEQFF.

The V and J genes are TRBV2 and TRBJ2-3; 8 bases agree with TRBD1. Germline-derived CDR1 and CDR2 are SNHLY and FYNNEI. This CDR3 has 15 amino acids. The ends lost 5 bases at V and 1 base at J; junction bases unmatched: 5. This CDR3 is CASSLGQVGTDTQYF. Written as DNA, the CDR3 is TGTGCCAGCAGTTTGGGACAGGTGGGCACAGATACGCAGTATTTT.

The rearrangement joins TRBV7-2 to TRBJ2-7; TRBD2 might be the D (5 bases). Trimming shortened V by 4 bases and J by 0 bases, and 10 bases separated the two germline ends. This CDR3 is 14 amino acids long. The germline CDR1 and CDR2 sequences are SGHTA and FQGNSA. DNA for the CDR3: TGTGCCAGCAGCTGGACTGAGAGCTCCTACGAGCAGTACTTC. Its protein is CASSWTESSYEQYF.

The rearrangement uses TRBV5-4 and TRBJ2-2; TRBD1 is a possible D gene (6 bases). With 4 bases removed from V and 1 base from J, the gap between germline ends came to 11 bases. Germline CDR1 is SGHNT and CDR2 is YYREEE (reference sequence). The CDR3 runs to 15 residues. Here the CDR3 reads CASSPGTKNTGELFF. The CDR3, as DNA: TGTGCCAGCAGCCCCGGGACAAAGAACACCGGGGAGCTGTTTTTT. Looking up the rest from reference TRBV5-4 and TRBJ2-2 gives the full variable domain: ETGVTQSPTHLIKTRGQQVTLRCSSQSGHNTVSWYQQALGQGPQFIFQYYREEENGRGNFPPRFSGLQFPNYSSELNVNALELDDSALYLCASSPGTKNTGELFFGEGSRLTVL.

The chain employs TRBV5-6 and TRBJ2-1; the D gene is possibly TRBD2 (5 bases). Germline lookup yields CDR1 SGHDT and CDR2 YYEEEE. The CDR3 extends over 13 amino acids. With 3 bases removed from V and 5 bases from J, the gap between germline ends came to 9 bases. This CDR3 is CASSSDYDNEQFF. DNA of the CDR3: TGTGCCAGCAGCTCTGACTACGACAATGAGCAGTTCTTC.